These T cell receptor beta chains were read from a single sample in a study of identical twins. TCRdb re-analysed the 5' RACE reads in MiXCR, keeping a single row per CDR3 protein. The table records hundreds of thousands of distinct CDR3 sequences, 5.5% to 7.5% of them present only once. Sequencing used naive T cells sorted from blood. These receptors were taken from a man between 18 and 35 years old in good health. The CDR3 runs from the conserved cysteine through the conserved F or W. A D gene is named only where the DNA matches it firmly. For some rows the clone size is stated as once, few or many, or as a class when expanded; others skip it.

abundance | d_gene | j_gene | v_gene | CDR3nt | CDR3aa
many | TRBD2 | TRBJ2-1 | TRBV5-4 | TGTGCCAGCAACGGGCGGGAGGGCCAGCTGCGGGAGCAGTTCTTC | CASNGREGQLREQFF
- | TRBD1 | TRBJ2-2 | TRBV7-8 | TGTGCCAGCAGCGGAAACCCCCAGGGGGCTGACACCGGGGAGCTGTTTTTT | CASSGNPQGADTGELFF
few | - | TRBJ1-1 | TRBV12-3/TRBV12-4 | TGTGCCAGCAGTTTGACAGGAGGAGCTTTCTTT | CASSLTGGAFF
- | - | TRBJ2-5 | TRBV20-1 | TGCAGTGCTAGAGAAGCGCGAGGAGAGACCCAGTACTTC | CSAREARGETQYF
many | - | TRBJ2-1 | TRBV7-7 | TGTGCCAGCAGCTTAAGTTTAATCCTAGCCCACAATGAGCAGTTCTTC | CASSLSLILAHNEQFF
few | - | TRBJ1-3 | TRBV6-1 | TGTGCCGGAAAAAAAACAGGGACTGGAAACACCATATATTTT | CAGKKTGTGNTIYF
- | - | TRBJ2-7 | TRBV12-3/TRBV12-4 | TGTGCCAGCAGTTGGCCGAAAAGATACGAGCAGTACTTC | CASSWPKRYEQYF
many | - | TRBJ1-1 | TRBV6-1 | TGTGCCAGCAGTGCGGCGGGGGAAGCTTTCTTT | CASSAAGEAFF
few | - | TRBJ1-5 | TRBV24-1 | TGTGCCACCAGTGATGAGGATCAGCCCCAGCATTTT | CATSDEDQPQHF
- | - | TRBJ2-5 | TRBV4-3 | TGCGCCAGCAGCCAAGACTGGGCCGGCTCGGAGACCCAGTACTTC | CASSQDWAGSETQYF
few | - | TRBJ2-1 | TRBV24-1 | TGTGCCACCAGTGTTTCCTTATATGAGCAGTTCTTC | CATSVSLYEQFF
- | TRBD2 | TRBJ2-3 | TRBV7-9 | TGTGCCAGCAGCCCGCCGGGACTAGCGGGACCGACGCAGTATTTT | CASSPPGLAGPTQYF
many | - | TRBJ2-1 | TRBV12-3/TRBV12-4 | TGTGCCAGCAGTTTCGGGGCGAACTACAATGAGCAGTTCTTC | CASSFGANYNEQFF
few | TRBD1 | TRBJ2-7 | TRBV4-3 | TGCGCCAGCAGCCACGACAGGGGGGTAGGCGAGCAGTACTTC | CASSHDRGVGEQYF
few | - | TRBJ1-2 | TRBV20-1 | TGCAGTGCTAGAGATAGAGGGTACTATGGCTACACCTTC | CSARDRGYYGYTF
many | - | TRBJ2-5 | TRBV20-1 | TGCAGTGCTAGTCCTGGTGTAGGCCTTGGGGAGACCCAGTACTTC | CSASPGVGLGETQYF
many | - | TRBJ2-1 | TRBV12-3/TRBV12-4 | TGTGCCAGCAGTGGACTCAAAGGCTCCTACAATGAGCAGTTCTTC | CASSGLKGSYNEQFF
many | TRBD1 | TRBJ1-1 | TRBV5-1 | TGCGCCAGCAGCCTGGGACAGGGCTCGAACACTGAAGCTTTCTTT | CASSLGQGSNTEAFF
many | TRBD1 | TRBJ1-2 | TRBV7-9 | TGTGCAACCACAGGGGTCTATGGCTACACCTTC | CATTGVYGYTF
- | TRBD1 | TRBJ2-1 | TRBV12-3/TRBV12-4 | TGTGCCAGCAGTTCCCGGACAGGGCGGGACAATGAGCAGTTCTTC | CASSSRTGRDNEQFF
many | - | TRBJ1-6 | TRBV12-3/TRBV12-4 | TGTGCCAGCAGCCAAGACGCAACCTTTTCACCCCTCCACTTT | CASSQDATFSPLHF
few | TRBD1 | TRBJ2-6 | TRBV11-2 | TGTGCCAGCAGAGGCGCCGGGACAGGGTTCCTCGGTGGGGCCAACGTCCTGACTTTC | CASRGAGTGFLGGANVLTF
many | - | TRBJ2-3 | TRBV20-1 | TGCAGTGGTCAAGGCACTCTAGGGAATACGCAGTATTTT | CSGQGTLGNTQYF
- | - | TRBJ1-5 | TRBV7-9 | TGTGCCAGCAGTCTCCAGAATAGCAATCAGCCCCAGCATTTT | CASSLQNSNQPQHF
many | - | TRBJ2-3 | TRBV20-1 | TGCAGTGCTAGGGGGGTCTCCGGGCAGGTTACAGATACGCAGTATTTT | CSARGVSGQVTDTQYF
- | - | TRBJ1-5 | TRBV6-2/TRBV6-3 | TGTGCCAGCAGTAGACAGAATTTGTACGGTCAGCCCCAGCATTTT | CASSRQNLYGQPQHF
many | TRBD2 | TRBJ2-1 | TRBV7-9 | TGTGCCAGCAGCTTCAACAGCGGGGGGACCTACAATGAGCAGTTCTTC | CASSFNSGGTYNEQFF
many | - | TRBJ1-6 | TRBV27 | TGTGCCAGCACCGCGGGACTCCTGCATTCACCCCTCCACTTT | CASTAGLLHSPLHF
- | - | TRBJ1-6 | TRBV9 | TGTGCCAGCAGCGTCGGGGGGGTCAATTCACCCCTCCACTTT | CASSVGGVNSPLHF
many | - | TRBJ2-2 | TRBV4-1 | TGCGCCAGCAGCCAAGATATGGGCCGGGGGCAGGTGGGGGAGCTGTTTTTT | CASSQDMGRGQVGELFF
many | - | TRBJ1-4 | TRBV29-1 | TGCAGCGTTGCCCAGTGGGGGGGCGAAGAAAAACTGTTTTTT | CSVAQWGGEEKLFF